What follows is one T cell receptor beta chain and its context. Its recognized antigen is unknown. No qualities accompany the bases; no much larger clone lies one base away. V is reduced by 6 bases and J by 7 bases, leaving a spacing of 16 bases between them. Via the germline V gene, CDR1 is KGHSH and CDR2 LQKENI. The CDR3, from cysteine to phenylalanine, totals 14 residues. Of the read, only the CDR3 DNA is kept; its 42 bases are in frame from base 1. In the prospective study, participants were roughly 18 to 100 years old, resided in about two dozen geographic areas of the United States, and were enrolled through a virtual design. To assign participants to cohorts, the prospective study relied on clinical history that participants themselves reported in a screening survey and a study questionnaire. Recovered participants in ImmuneRACE Cohort 3 were defined as having two consecutive negative NP/OP PCR tests, clearance from a healthcare professional, or resolution of symptoms. In the prospective study, whole blood, serum and a nasopharyngeal or oropharyngeal swab were collected from each participant by mobile phlebotomists. Over a roughly two-month period, participants in the prospective study had the option of providing additional blood draws and questionnaires. Prospective study blood samples were shipped either frozen or at room temperature before DNA extraction.

The entry originates in a study of blood T cell repertoires in COVID-19 (dated by TCRdb to about 2020). In terms of the full investigation: Samples covering the acute and convalescent phases of COVID-19 were provided by collaborators in the United States, Italy and Spain. The material from the prospective study consisted of cDNA or gDNA derived from T cells, B-cell-depleted T cells, or PBMCs. Deeply sampled blood TCRbeta repertoires from subjects exposed to, actively infected with, or recovered from COVID-19 were included in the dataset. The repertoires were released in a freely available public database meant as a resource for research on the immune response to SARS-CoV-2. The samples were drawn from the first 160 participants of the ongoing ImmuneRACE study and from 950 to 1,500 subjects provided by 6 global collaborators. Nearly every sample came with metadata listing a de-identified subject ID, COVID-19 status, age in years and sex. Where available, HLA class I and class II types were taken from metadata supplied by the sample provider and were not determined by assay-based typing.

Broad study findings and their caveats: The amount of clinical and demographic metadata varied by source and participant and was provided uncurated.

The immunoSEQ Assay, a bias-controlled multiplex PCR, was used to amplify TCRbeta CDR3 regions from genomic DNA. In the source study's methods: Within the assay, amplification of reference gene primers was used to estimate how many nucleated cells each sample contained. Sequence reads were collapsed and filtered to measure the absolute abundance of every unique TCRbeta CDR3 rearrangement. Productive Simpson clonality was computed per sample as the square root of Simpson's diversity index over productive rearrangements. This immuneACCESS table, as held by TCRdb, lists in-frame sequences with V and J called but not all clones. Of the missing ones, under half trace to an unresolved V gene in checked studies; the others have no known cause. V, J and clone size reflect that table, while D and trimming were determined from the DNA. In all, the sample holds about 160,000 clones, and approximately 81% of those were seen once. The ten top clones hold about 8% of the sample.

This sequence uses TRBV18 and TRBJ1-5; the D gene is possibly TRBD1, with 5 bases matching. The source of this sequence is a woman aged 45-60 years who had recovered from COVID-19. The source material was PBMCs or T cells enriched from blood (not recorded which). The sequenced DNA: TGTGCCAGCTCGCGGGGGGGGTCGGAACAGCCCCAGCATTTT. Translated, it reads CASSRGGSEQPQHF. Where the CDR3 stops, the reference TRBV18 and TRBJ1-5 genes take over; the full variable domain is NAGVMQNPRHLVRRRGQEARLRCSPMKGHSHVYWYRQLPEEGLKFMVYLQKENIIDESGMPKERFSAEFPKEGPSILRIQQVVRGDSAAYFCASSRGGSEQPQHFGDGTRLSIL.